Listed below are T cell receptor beta chains from one sample, sequenced in a study of early T cells in non-severe SARS-CoV-2 infection. Each CDR3 protein is one row after TCRdb ran MiXCR on the 5' RACE reads. The sample holds some 46,000 distinct CDR3 sequences, about 6% seen once. The starting material was whole blood, obtained at baseline. The source is an adult who was a healthcare worker with PCR-confirmed SARS-CoV-2 infection or an uninfected control (not recorded which). CDR3s include the opening cysteine and the closing phenylalanine or tryptophan. D genes are given only for firm matches. Some rows have no size entry. The others give once, few or many, or a class for an expanded clone.

>.|TRBV7-2|TRBJ1-5|13|.
CASSPTWNQPQHF
TGTGCCAGCAGCCCGACGTGGAATCAGCCCCAGCATTTT
>.|TRBV12-3/TRBV12-4|TRBJ1-5|14|.
CASTTVFSNQPQHF
TGTGCCAGCACAACAGTATTCTCAAATCAGCCCCAGCATTTT
>.|TRBV4-3|TRBJ1-2|14|.
CASSPTANNYGYTF
TGCGCCAGCAGCCCGACAGCAAATAACTATGGCTACACCTTC
>.|TRBV6-6|TRBJ1-1|14|many
CASSYGGTNTEAFF
TGTGCCAGCAGTTACGGGGGAACGAACACTGAAGCTTTCTTT
>.|TRBV3-1|TRBJ1-2|14|many
CASSHLSPVDGYTF
TGTGCCAGCAGCCATCTTTCCCCGGTCGATGGCTACACCTTC
>TRBD1|TRBV19|TRBJ2-4|19|many
CASGVLGTGDLGAKNIQYF
TGTGCCAGTGGAGTATTAGGGACAGGAGATTTAGGAGCCAAAAACATTCAGTACTTC
>TRBD2|TRBV11-2|TRBJ2-7|15|many
CASSLSGDITYEQYF
TGTGCCAGCAGCTTAAGCGGGGATATAACCTACGAGCAGTACTTC
>TRBD1|TRBV7-6|TRBJ1-6|15|many
CASSSHDRGDSPLHF
TGTGCCAGCAGCTCCCACGACAGGGGAGATTCACCCCTCCACTTT
>TRBD1|TRBV2|TRBJ2-5|15|many
CASSPTPGGQETQYF
TGTGCCAGCAGTCCCACCCCAGGGGGCCAAGAGACCCAGTACTTC
>.|TRBV14|TRBJ2-7|15|many
CASSQDSGRYYEQYF
TGTGCCAGCAGCCAAGATTCCGGAAGGTACTACGAGCAGTACTTC
>TRBD1|TRBV11-2|TRBJ1-1|13|many
CASSLLRTGDAFF
TGTGCCAGCAGCCTACTTAGGACAGGGGATGCTTTCTTT
>.|TRBV20-1|TRBJ2-5|14|many
CSARVLGRQETQYF
TGCAGTGCTAGAGTTTTGGGCCGGCAAGAGACCCAGTACTTC
>.|TRBV28|TRBJ2-2|12|many
CASRERTGELFF
TGTGCCAGCAGAGAGAGAACCGGGGAGCTGTTTTTT
>.|TRBV5-6|TRBJ1-2|12|many
CASSFTGSGYTF
TGTGCCAGCAGCTTCACTGGGAGCGGCTACACCTTC
>.|TRBV18|TRBJ1-2|13|few
CASSPNTGYGYTF
TGTGCCAGCTCACCGAACACGGGCTATGGCTACACCTTC
>.|TRBV4-1|TRBJ2-3|12|.
CASSQGGGTQYF
TGCGCCAGCAGCCAAGGGGGAGGTACGCAGTATTTT
>.|TRBV24-1|TRBJ2-2|13|medium-sized
CATSDLVPGELFF
TGTGCCACCAGTGATTTGGTCCCCGGGGAGCTGTTTTTT
>.|TRBV28|TRBJ2-7|14|many
CASKISGLSGEQYF
TGTGCCAGCAAAATAAGTGGTTTGTCGGGCGAGCAGTACTTC
>.|TRBV12-3/TRBV12-4|TRBJ1-2|14|many
CASSRGYREEGYTF
TGTGCCAGCAGCCGTGGGTACAGGGAGGAGGGCTACACCTTC
>.|TRBV6-2/TRBV6-3|TRBJ2-1|15|few
CASTHRGLANNEQFF
TGTGCCAGCACCCACCGGGGATTAGCGAACAATGAGCAGTTCTTC